Below, 27 T cell receptor beta chains from the same sample are listed, as sequenced in a study of OX40 agonist ivuxolimab in advanced cancers. Clones were sequenced by immunoSEQ multiplex PCR, and TCRdb holds only the in-frame ones, with some missing. Of 70,000 to 95,000 clones listed, roughly nine tenths are singletons. Sequenced here: CD4+ or CD8+ T cells sorted from blood, sampled in a trial of the OX40 agonist ivuxolimab. These receptors were taken from an adult with an advanced solid tumor such as melanoma, head and neck, liver or kidney cancer.

The chain uses TRBV6-5 and TRBJ1-6; 7 bases map to TRBD1. The CDR3 is made up of 14 amino acids. V trimming: 5 bases; J trimming: 11 bases; junction bases outside the gene matches: 9. Looked up from germline, CDR1 is MNHEY and CDR2 is SVGAGI. This chain's CDR3 is CASSLDRDSAPLHF. The CDR3 region has the DNA TGTGCCAGCAGTCTAGACAGGGACTCGGCACCCCTCCACTTT.

V is TRBV6-5 and J is TRBJ1-5; D gene uncertain. The length of the CDR3 is 15 residues. The germline CDR1 and CDR2 sequences are MNHEY and SVGAGI. V was cut by 0 bases and J by 0 bases, with 6 bases left in between. The CDR3 sequence is CASSYSADSNQPQHF. CDR3 sequence (DNA): TGTGCCAGCAGTTACTCAGCCGATAGCAATCAGCCCCAGCATTTT.

The chain employs TRBV27 and TRBJ2-1; 13 bases match TRBD2. The germline V gene has CDR1 MNHEY and CDR2 SMNVEV (reference sequence). CDR3 size: 19 residues. The V segment lost 4 bases and the J segment 3 bases; nucleotides outside the gene matches: 12. The CDR3 DNA follows: TGTGCCAGCAGTTCCGGGACTAGCGGGACAACGCTCGGCTACAATGAGCAGTTCTTC. As protein: CASSSGTSGTTLGYNEQFF.

This sequence joins TRBV21-1 and TRBJ1-1. TRBV21-1 is described as a pseudogene. The CDR3 covers 15 residues. CDR3 sequence: CASTWILPMNTEAFF. CDR3 bases: TGTGCCAGCACTTGGATCCTGCCCATGAACACTGAAGCTTTCTTT.

This chain joins TRBV13 and TRBJ2-3, with TRBD2 identical over 10 bases. The junction had 5 bases not matched to a gene; V was cut back by 3 bases and J by 2 bases. The CDR3 is made up of 16 amino acids. CDR1 PRHDT and CDR2 FYEKMQ come from the germline V gene (reference sequence). CDR3 sequence (DNA): TGTGCCAGCAGCTTCTGGACTAGCGGTTTCACAGATACGCAGTATTTT. Translated, it gives CASSFWTSGFTDTQYF.

This chain uses TRBV15 with TRBJ1-2; 8 bases agree with TRBD1. The V and J ends lost 0 bases and 8 bases, in that order; junction bases with no gene match: 5. Germline loops: CDR1 LNHNV, CDR2 YYDKDF (reference sequence). The CDR3 spans 14 residues. CDR3 in DNA: TGTGCCACCAGCAGAGAAAGGACAGGGACGGGCTACACCTTC. This encodes CATSRERTGTGYTF.

This rearrangement joins TRBV6-6 to TRBJ1-5, with D maybe TRBD1 (5 bases). The V gene's germline CDR1 is MNHNY and CDR2 SVGAGI (reference sequence). Trimming pared 5 bases from V and 4 bases from J, leaving 9 bases between. The CDR3 is 13 residues long. CDR3 sequence reads: CASSPGLNQPQHF. The CDR3 DNA is TGTGCCAGCAGTCCAGGGTTGAATCAGCCCCAGCATTTT.

The gene calls are TRBV6-1 and TRBJ2-1; 10 positions agree with TRBD2. The CDR3 is 15 amino acids. V shed 6 bases, J shed 8 bases, and the junction held 10 bases outside the gene matches. The germline gives CDR1 MNHNS, CDR2 SASEGT. CDR3 in amino acids: CASSRGASGSHEQFF. The CDR3 DNA reads TGTGCCAGCAGCCGCGGGGCTAGCGGGAGTCATGAGCAGTTCTTC.

The chain carries TRBV19 and TRBJ2-3, with 10 bases identical to TRBD1. Germline CDR1 reads LNHDA; CDR2 reads SQIVND (reference sequence). The CDR3 spans 14 residues. The ends lost 10 bases at V and 5 bases at J; junction bases unmatched: 9. The CDR3 region has the DNA TGTGCCATTTGCCGGGACAGGGGTGGAGATACGCAGTATTTT. Translating gives CAICRDRGGDTQYF.

V usage is TRBV6-6 and J usage is TRBJ2-7; TRBD2 matches at 9 bases. Germline trimming cut 6 bases from V and 6 bases from J; bases unmatched to any gene: 12. Germline V gene lookup returns CDR1 MNHNY and CDR2 SVGAGI (reference sequence). CDR3 size: 15 residues. The CDR3 DNA reads as TGTGCCAGCAGCCACCCGGGCGGGAGGGCCTTCGAGCAGTACTTC. Residues: CASSHPGGRAFEQYF.

This chain links TRBV6-5 with TRBJ1-5; TRBD1 might be the D (6 bases). The CDR3 length is 13 residues. Trimming shortened V by 5 bases and J by 6 bases, and 11 bases separated the two germline ends. CDR1 MNHEY and CDR2 SVGAGI come from the germline V gene. CDR3 protein: CASSAQGSQPQHF. CDR3 nucleotides: TGTGCCAGCAGTGCACAGGGTAGTCAGCCCCAGCATTTT.

The chain has TRBV6-6 and TRBJ1-1; D perhaps matches TRBD1 (6 bases). The CDR3 is made up of 15 amino acids. V was clipped by 5 bases and J by 1 base, with 14 bases between them. Looked up from germline, CDR1 is MNHNY and CDR2 is SVGAGI (reference sequence). CDR3 bases: TGTGCCAGCAGTCACAACAGGGTGGGGAACACTGAAGCTTTCTTT. Amino acid sequence: CASSHNRVGNTEAFF.

This chain joins TRBV7-3 and TRBJ2-1; D not certain. This CDR3 is built from 12 residues. The V gene lost 2 bases and the J gene lost 8 bases, with 7 bases spanning the gap. The germline CDR1 and CDR2 sequences are SGHTA and FQGTGA. CDR3 protein: CASSLRGDEQFF. The DNA of the CDR3 is TGTGCCAGCAGCTTACGTGGGGATGAGCAGTTCTTC.

The chain joins TRBV9 to TRBJ1-1; D unclear. The CDR3 has 16 amino acids. Germline V gene data show CDR1 as SGDLS and CDR2 as YYNGEE. V lost 0 bases and J 0 bases, leaving 12 bases between the germline ends. The CDR3 here is CASSVGPRFMNTEAFF. For the CDR3, the DNA is TGTGCCAGCAGCGTAGGCCCCAGGTTCATGAACACTGAAGCTTTCTTT.

This chain connects TRBV4-1 to TRBJ1-2, with a weak D call TRBD1 (5 bases). V was cut by 0 bases and J by 4 bases, with 15 bases left in between. Germline V gene data show CDR1 as MGHRA and CDR2 as YSYEKL. CDR3 size: 16 residues. The CDR3 sequence is CASSQDHPGTRYGYTF. CDR3 DNA: TGCGCCAGCAGCCAAGATCACCCCGGGACTCGCTATGGCTACACCTTC.

This clone was seen more than once but under ten times. CDR3 in amino acids: CASSGGGNTEAFF. The CDR3 bases are TGTGCCAGCAGCGGCGGGGGGAACACTGAAGCTTTCTTT. V and J are TRBV27 and TRBJ1-1; possible D gene TRBD1, 5 bases. Deletions cut 6 bases from V and 1 base from J, with 9 bases between. This CDR3 is 13 amino acids long. CDR1 MNHEY and CDR2 SMNVEV come from the germline V gene (reference sequence).

The chain carries TRBV9 and TRBJ2-2, with D unclear. The CDR3 covers 14 residues. Germline-derived CDR1 and CDR2 are SGDLS and YYNGEE. With 0 bases removed from V and 7 bases from J, the gap between germline ends came to 10 bases. The CDR3 DNA sequence: TGTGCCAGCAGCGTAGTCGTAGACGGCGGGGAGCTGTTTTTT. Its translation is CASSVVVDGGELFF.

The chain uses TRBV19 and TRBJ1-5; D is possibly TRBD1 (5 bases). The CDR3 runs to 13 residues. V was cut by 6 bases and J by 4 bases, with 10 bases left in between. In germline, CDR1 is LNHDA, CDR2 SQIVND (reference sequence). The CDR3 is CASRGLGNQPQHF. CDR3 bases: TGTGCCAGTAGGGGACTGGGGAATCAGCCCCAGCATTTT.

The chain uses TRBV5-1 and TRBJ1-1; no clear D. CDR3 length: 14 residues. Trimming pared 0 bases from V and 1 base from J, leaving 7 bases between. Looked up from germline, CDR1 is SGHRS and CDR2 is YFSETQ. The CDR3 region is CASSLGLRNTEAFF. The CDR3 region has the DNA TGCGCCAGCAGCTTGGGCCTCAGGAACACTGAAGCTTTCTTT.

This chain joins TRBV30 and TRBJ2-7; no definite D call. CDR1 is GTSNPN and CDR2 is SVGIG in the germline V gene (reference sequence). V was trimmed by 0 bases and J by 3 bases, leaving 9 bases between them. The length of the CDR3 is 13 residues. The CDR3 is CAWSVLEIYEQYF. For the CDR3, the DNA is TGTGCCTGGAGTGTTCTGGAGATCTACGAGCAGTACTTC. The whole variable domain, filled in from reference TRBV30 and TRBJ2-7, reads SQTIHQWPATLVQPVGSPLSLECTVEGTSNPNLYWYRQAAGRGLQLLFYSVGIGQISSEVPQNLSASRPQDRQFILSSKKLLLSDSGFYLCAWSVLEIYEQYFGPGTRLTVT.

V usage is TRBV10-3 and J usage is TRBJ1-4; possible D gene TRBD1, 6 bases. CDR1 and CDR2 from the germline V gene are ENHRY and SYGVKD. The CDR3 covers 16 residues. Trimming shortened V by 4 bases and J by 7 bases, and 19 bases separated the two germline ends. The CDR3 loop reads CAISGGPTGKGEKLFF. In nucleotides, the CDR3 is TGTGCCATCAGTGGGGGCCCCACAGGGAAGGGTGAAAAACTGTTTTTT.

The chain couples TRBV6-1 to TRBJ2-3; 11 nucleotides line up with TRBD2. This CDR3 contains 15 residues. With 7 bases clipped from V and 2 bases from J, the junction kept 5 bases outside the gene matches. Germline CDR1 MNHNS, CDR2 SASEGT. The CDR3 coding sequence is TGTGCCAGCACCTCGGGACTAGCGGACACAGATACGCAGTATTTT. This translates into CASTSGLADTDTQYF.

V usage is TRBV14 and J usage is TRBJ1-1; TRBD1 is a possible D gene (6 bases). The CDR3 sequence is 15 residues long. The germline gives CDR1 SGHDN, CDR2 FVKESK. V lost 1 base and J lost 5, with 14 bases in between. The CDR3 sequence: CASSQGTGRGTEAFF. CDR3 DNA: TGTGCCAGCAGCCAAGGCACAGGGCGAGGAACTGAAGCTTTCTTT.

The rearrangement links TRBV5-4 to TRBJ1-4, with TRBD1 identical over 8 bases. V lost 2 bases, J lost 5 bases, and 5 bases stayed unmatched. The germline V gene encodes CDR1 SGHNT and CDR2 YYREEE (reference sequence). The CDR3 is 15 residues long. This chain's CDR3 is CASSLRTGRNEKLFF. The CDR3 DNA is TGTGCCAGCAGCTTACGGACAGGGAGGAATGAAAAACTGTTTTTT.

The count of this clone is one. The gene calls are TRBV5-1 and TRBJ2-1, with TRBD2 matching 8 bases. J lost 0 bases, V lost 6 bases, and 5 bases had no gene match. The germline V gene encodes CDR1 SGHRS and CDR2 YFSETQ. The CDR3 extends over 15 amino acids. In DNA, the CDR3 is TGCGCCAGCAACCTGGGGACTAGCTCCTACAATGAGCAGTTCTTC. Translation gives CASNLGTSSYNEQFF.

The V gene is TRBV2, the J gene TRBJ2-2; TRBD1 might be the D (5 bases). V was cut by 2 bases and J by 0 bases, with 7 bases left in between. The CDR3 totals 15 residues. From germline, CDR1 is SNHLY and CDR2 FYNNEI. This CDR3 is CASSETRANTGELFF. The DNA for the CDR3 is TGTGCCAGCAGTGAAACCAGGGCGAACACCGGGGAGCTGTTTTTT. Supplemented by reference TRBV2 and TRBJ2-2, the full variable domain reads EPEVTQTPSHQVTQMGQEVILRCVPISNHLYFYWYRQILGQKVEFLVSFYNNEISEKSEIFDDQFSVERPDGSNFTLKIRSTKLEDSAMYFCASSETRANTGELFFGEGSRLTVL.

The chain employs TRBV10-3 and TRBJ2-3; D is uncertain. The germline V and J ends were trimmed by 3 bases and 2 bases, with 9 bases remaining between them. The CDR3 is 14 residues long. CDR1 and CDR2 from the germline V gene are ENHRY and SYGVKD. This CDR3 reads CAISDGGSTDTQYF. The CDR3 nucleotides are TGTGCCATCAGTGATGGTGGCTCCACAGATACGCAGTATTTT.